The sequence of this T cell receptor (beta chain) was determined in a study of blood T cell repertoires in COVID-19. Study as a whole: Donors in the United States, Italy and Spain gave samples during acute or convalescent COVID-19. T cells, B-cell-depleted T cells, or PBMCs supplied cDNA or gDNA.

Measured with immunoSEQ multiplex PCR; TCRdb has only the in-frame clones, and not every one. The repertoire holds around 130,000 clones, with approximately 87% as singletons. The CDR3 extends over 15 amino acids. Germline lookup yields CDR1 SEHNR and CDR2 FQNEAQ (reference sequence). V was clipped by 1 base and J by 7 bases; unmatched bases: 6. The sequenced sample was peripheral blood. The chain recombines TRBV7-9 with TRBJ2-1; 8 positions match TRBD2. The TCR was taken from a woman aged 45-65 years with acute or convalescent COVID-19. CDR3 bases: TGTGCCAGCAGCTTAGTTCTAGCGGGTGTTAATGAGCAGTTCTTC. Translating gives CASSLVLAGVNEQFF. The complete variable domain, with remaining parts taken from reference TRBV7-9 and TRBJ2-1, reads DTGVSQNPRHKITKRGQNVTFRCDPISEHNRLYWYRQTLGQGPEFLTYFQNEAQLEKSRLLSDRFSAERPKGSFSTLEIQRTEQGDSAMYLCASSLVLAGVNEQFFGPGTRLTVL.